The 14 T cell receptor beta chains below come from one sample, sequenced in a study of cytomegalovirus exposure and HLA in healthy donors (dated by TCRdb to about 2017). Library preparation used the immunoSEQ multiplex PCR assay. TCRdb retrieved this table from immuneACCESS and kept in-frame rearrangements only. Not all clones are present; in checked studies, unresolved V genes account for under half, and no reason is known for the remainder. This sample gives more than 95,000 clones in total; around 94% of them show up just once. 1% to 1.5% of the sample rests with the top ten. The sample taken for sequencing was PBMCs. The receptors come from a woman aged 18-29 years in good health and CMV-seronegative.

This sequence joins TRBV6-6 and TRBJ1-2, with D unclear. The V and J ends lost 2 bases and 3 bases respectively, with 4 bases between them. Germline values: CDR1 MNHNY, CDR2 SVGAGI (reference sequence). CDR3 length: 12 residues. The CDR3 here is CASSYADYGYTF. CDR3 bases: TGTGCCAGCAGTTACGCGGACTATGGCTACACCTTC.

The chain combines TRBV2 with TRBJ1-5, with 8 bases aligning to TRBD1. Germline assignment: CDR1 SNHLY and CDR2 FYNNEI. V lost 1 base to trimming and J lost 11 bases; unmatched junction nucleotides: 7. This CDR3 has 14 amino acids. The CDR3 bases are TGTGCCAGCAGTGAAGTTCTCCAGGGGGCTTCCCAGCATTTT. This translates into CASSEVLQGASQHF.

The rearrangement links TRBV18 to TRBJ1-1; tentative D call: TRBD1 (6 bases). The CDR3 has 13 amino acids. With 4 bases removed from V and 1 base from J, the gap between germline ends came to 7 bases. Germline-derived CDR1 and CDR2 are KGHSH and LQKENI. The DNA of the CDR3 is TGTGCCAGCTCACGACAGGAGAACACTGAAGCTTTCTTT. As protein: CASSRQENTEAFF.

The chain uses TRBV6-1 and TRBJ1-5, with no clear D. Deletions cut 7 bases from V and 7 bases from J, with 17 bases between. This CDR3 comprises 14 residues. CDR1 is MNHNS, CDR2 SASEGT, per germline. DNA for the CDR3: TGTGCCAGCACCGCAGAGGCAAAGCGACAGCCCCAGCATTTT. It yields the protein CASTAEAKRQPQHF.

The V call is TRBV5-1, the J call TRBJ2-7, with D perhaps matching TRBD2 (7 bases). V dropped 8 bases and J dropped 6 bases, with 21 bases sitting between them. The germline V gene encodes CDR1 SGHRS and CDR2 YFSETQ. The CDR3 sequence is 14 residues long. This CDR3 reads CASGGAKPKGEQYF. DNA for the CDR3: TGCGCCAGTGGGGGGGCTAAACCCAAGGGCGAGCAGTACTTC.

In DNA form, the CDR3 reads TGCGCCAGCAAAGCCAGCGGATCCTACGAGCAGTACTTC. Its translation: CASKASGSYEQYF. The chain carries TRBV5-1 and TRBJ2-7; tentative D call: TRBD2 (5 bases). V was shortened by 6 bases and J by 1 base, with 11 bases between the two germline ends. CDR3 length: 13 residues. Germline CDR1 is SGHRS and CDR2 is YFSETQ.

The V gene is TRBV2, the J gene TRBJ2-5; 7 nucleotides align to TRBD1. V dropped 5 bases and J dropped 4; count of bases not matched to a gene: 7. Germline lookup yields CDR1 SNHLY and CDR2 FYNNEI. This CDR3 has 14 residues. This CDR3 reads CASSYLTGRETQYF. In nucleotides, the CDR3 is TGTGCCAGCAGTTACCTGACAGGGCGAGAGACCCAGTACTTC.

In nucleotides, the CDR3 is TGCGCCAGCAGCCAGAGACAGGTGGGCCTGAAGGATGGCTACACCTTC. It codes for CASSQRQVGLKDGYTF. The V gene is TRBV4-1, the J gene TRBJ1-2; maybe TRBD1 (6 bases). The germline V gene encodes CDR1 MGHRA and CDR2 YSYEKL. Trimming stripped 3 bases from V and 6 bases from J, with 20 bases between. The CDR3 runs to 16 residues.

The chain combines TRBV28 with TRBJ2-3; D is unclear. Germline CDR1 is MDHEN and CDR2 is SYDVKM. This CDR3 is built from 15 residues. V lost 3 bases, J lost 0 bases, and 10 bases lay in between. CDR3 loop: CASSFQQISTDTQYF. DNA of the CDR3: TGTGCCAGCAGTTTCCAACAGATAAGCACAGATACGCAGTATTTT. Full variable domain (missing parts from reference TRBV28 and TRBJ2-3): DVKVTQSSRYLVKRTGEKVFLECVQDMDHENMFWYRQDPGLGLRLIYFSYDVKMKEKGDIPEGYSVSREKKERFSLILESASTNQTSMYLCASSFQQISTDTQYFGPGTRLTVL.

The chain is built from TRBV9 and TRBJ2-1, with TRBD2 identical over 7 bases. After removal of 0 bases from V and 4 bases from J, the junction contained 7 bases not matched to a gene. The CDR3 extends over 16 amino acids. Germline V CDR1 and CDR2: SGDLS, YYNGEE. CDR3 nucleotides: TGTGCCAGCAGCGTAGCTCTAGCGGTTTCTTACAATGAGCAGTTCTTC. Translating it yields CASSVALAVSYNEQFF.

The CDR3 loop reads CASSETGNQPQHF. CDR3 DNA sequence: TGTGCCAGTAGTGAAACAGGGAATCAGCCCCAGCATTTT. V gene TRBV19 combines with J gene TRBJ1-5, with a weak D call TRBD1 (6 bases). Germline V lookup: CDR1 LNHDA, CDR2 SQIVND (reference sequence). V lost 5 bases to trimming and J lost 4 bases, with 9 bases between them. The CDR3 runs to 13 residues.

This clone was recorded once. The chain combines TRBV6-1 with TRBJ1-4; D not certain. The CDR3 sequence is 15 residues long. The V gene's germline CDR1 is MNHNS and CDR2 SASEGT. V was cut by 2 bases and J by 3 bases, with 10 bases left in between. This chain's CDR3 is CASSEYEGANEKLFF. CDR3 nucleotide sequence: TGTGCCAGCAGTGAATACGAGGGAGCTAATGAAAAACTGTTTTTT.

V gene TRBV5-1 combines with J gene TRBJ2-7; no clear D gene. Germline lookup yields CDR1 SGHRS and CDR2 YFSETQ. The CDR3 has 20 amino acids. V dropped 1 base and J dropped 2 bases, with 28 bases sitting between them. CDR3 DNA: TGCGCCAGCAGCTTGAGAGAGCAAGTAAAAATAGCACACTCCGCCTACGAGCAGTACTTC. Translated: CASSLREQVKIAHSAYEQYF. The whole variable domain, remainder taken from reference TRBV5-1 and TRBJ2-7, is KAGVTQTPRYLIKTRGQQVTLSCSPISGHRSVSWYQQTPGQGLQFLFEYFSETQRNKGNFPGRFSGRQFSNSRSEMNVSTLELGDSALYLCASSLREQVKIAHSAYEQYFGPGTRLTVT.

This chain connects TRBV6-5 to TRBJ1-1, with D unclear. V gave up 8 bases and J gave up 4 bases, with 20 bases separating them. CDR1 and CDR2 from the germline V gene are MNHEY and SVGAGI. The CDR3 consists of 15 residues. The CDR3 DNA is TGTGCCAGCGCCCTGACATGGCCCCGTCCCACTGAAGCTTTCTTT. Its translation is CASALTWPRPTEAFF.